These 20 T cell receptor beta chains were sequenced from one sample in a study of vaccination and CD4 T cells after COVID-19 (dated by TCRdb to 2022 to 2024). The sample's treatment or condition label, decoded: roughly ten-day PBMC culture with coronavirus spike peptide pools or control peptides (ViraFEST assay). The antigens of these receptors remain unknown. Preparation of the library involved PCR. The sequencing machine was an Illumina iSeq 100. DNA from cultured CD4+ T cells underwent TCR sequencing with the Oncomine TCR Beta short-read assay at the Johns Hopkins FTIC core. Through fastp at Q25 and MiXCR, TCRdb rebuilt clones from the public reads, retaining in-frame beta chains. Identical CDR3 proteins give one entry, which carries the most common genes and DNA. The sample includes roughly 12,000 distinct CDR3 sequences, with roughly 57% observed a single time. Together, the top ten hold over 25% of the sample.

The sample consisted of CD4+ T cells from blood, cultured in vitro. The receptors come from a human donor who had recovered from COVID-19.

The V and J genes are TRBV7-2 and TRBJ2-4; D perhaps matches TRBD2 (6 bases). Trimming took off 1 base at V and 3 bases at J, with 10 bases between the two ends. Germline V lookup: CDR1 SGHTA, CDR2 FQGNSA. The CDR3 loop spans 15 amino acids. The DNA of the CDR3 is TGTGCCAGCAGCTTAGAGAGGGGAGGCAAAAACATTCAGTACTTC. As protein: CASSLERGGKNIQYF.

The table lists this clonotype with a few counts. The chain employs TRBV7-9 and TRBJ1-1; no reliable D call. This CDR3 comprises 13 residues. Trimming removed 1 base at V and 3 bases at J, with 6 bases between. Germline CDR1 and CDR2: SEHNR and FQNEAQ (reference sequence). DNA for the CDR3: TGTGCCAGCAGCTTAGTGGAGGACACTGAAGCTTTCTTT. Its protein product is CASSLVEDTEAFF.

There are a few counts of this clonotype. This chain links TRBV7-9 with TRBJ1-6, with D unresolved. There are 15 residues in the CDR3. The germline V gene encodes CDR1 SEHNR and CDR2 FQNEAQ (reference sequence). The V gene lost 4 bases and the J gene lost 0 bases, with 7 bases spanning the gap. The CDR3 sequence is CASSSLSSYNSPLHF. The DNA of the CDR3 is TGTGCCAGCAGCTCACTAAGCTCCTATAATTCACCCCTCCACTTT.

This clonotype was seen a handful of times. The rearrangement links TRBV20-1 to TRBJ1-1, with D hard to call. Germline values: CDR1 DFQATT, CDR2 SNEGSKA (reference sequence). CDR3 length: 11 residues. The germline V and J ends were trimmed by 1 base and 7 bases, with 7 bases remaining between them. As DNA, the CDR3 is TGCAGTGCTAGAGTGAGAAATGAAGCTTTCTTT. Translated, it gives CSARVRNEAFF.

In this sample, this clonotype turned up once. V usage is TRBV11-2 and J usage is TRBJ2-3, with D perhaps being TRBD1 or TRBD2 (6 bases each). Trimming took 5 bases from V and 2 from J, leaving 17 bases between them. Germline V gene lookup returns CDR1 SGHAT and CDR2 FQNNGV. The CDR3 is 16 amino acids. CDR3 coding DNA: TGTGCCAGCAGCCGCCTTGGGGGCGGGAACACAGATACGCAGTATTTT. This codes for CASSRLGGGNTDTQYF.

This clonotype was detected a few times. The chain is built from TRBV20-1 and TRBJ1-2; 11 nucleotides match TRBD1. CDR1 and CDR2 from the germline V gene are DFQATT and SNEGSKA (reference sequence). The length of the CDR3 is 13 residues. The trim removed 6 bases at V and 7 bases at J, leaving 7 bases unmatched. DNA of the CDR3: TGCAGTGCCAGGAGGACAGGGGGCTTTGGCTACACCTTC. Its translation is CSARRTGGFGYTF.

The rearrangement links TRBV6-1 to TRBJ2-7; D unclear. The CDR3 contains 12 residues. Germline V lookup: CDR1 MNHNS, CDR2 SASEGT. V lost 5 bases and J 3 bases, leaving 8 bases between the germline ends. The CDR3 loop is CASSTKIYEQYF. The CDR3 DNA follows: TGTGCCAGCAGTACCAAGATCTACGAGCAGTACTTC.

This chain connects TRBV24-1 to TRBJ2-3, with TRBD1 identical over 11 bases. CDR3 length: 15 residues. The germline gives CDR1 KGHDR, CDR2 SFDVKD. The junction had 6 bases not matched to a gene; V was cut back by 9 bases and J by 2 bases. The CDR3: CATGQGARNTDTQYF. In DNA form, the CDR3 reads TGTGCCACCGGACAGGGGGCGCGAAACACAGATACGCAGTATTTT.

This clonotype is a singleton in its sample. The chain couples TRBV6-1 to TRBJ2-1; a weak D match, TRBD2 (5 bases). Germline V gene data show CDR1 as MNHNS and CDR2 as SASEGT. V dropped 4 bases and J dropped 4 bases, with 17 bases sitting between them. The CDR3 length is 16 residues. The CDR3 bases are TGTGCCAGCAGTGGGGGAACGGGAAGAAGTTACAATGAGCAGTTCTTC. It is translated as CASSGGTGRSYNEQFF.

V usage is TRBV6-1 and J usage is TRBJ2-2; 10 bases fit TRBD2. This CDR3 spans 18 amino acids. V shed 4 bases and J 5 bases; nucleotides not matched to a gene: 13. Germline V gene sequence: CDR1 MNHNS, CDR2 SASEGT. Here the CDR3 reads CASSAIQKREGYTGELFF. The DNA for the CDR3 is TGTGCCAGCAGTGCAATTCAAAAGCGGGAGGGTTATACCGGGGAGCTGTTTTTT.

The chain combines TRBV5-1 with TRBJ2-7, with TRBD1 matching 7 bases. This CDR3 has 14 residues. Germline CDR1 and CDR2: SGHRS and YFSETQ. Unmatched junction bases numbered 11, after V lost 4 bases and J lost 7 bases. CDR3 bases: TGCGCCAGCAGCCAGACCTACAGGGGACGGGAGCAGTACTTC. Translating gives CASSQTYRGREQYF.

This clonotype is medium-sized by share. The chain has TRBV20-1 and TRBJ2-3; either TRBD1 or TRBD2 may fit D (5 bases each). Germline CDR1 is DFQATT and CDR2 is SNEGSKA (reference sequence). The CDR3 sequence is 11 residues long. The V gene lost 7 bases and the J gene lost 4 bases, with 9 bases spanning the gap. The CDR3: CSGGTPDTQYF. The CDR3 DNA reads TGCAGTGGGGGGACCCCAGATACGCAGTATTTT.

This clonotype was seen a handful of times. One end of the junction does not line up with germline, which may come from a read error. V usage is TRBV2 and J usage is TRBJ2-7; 10 nucleotides align to TRBD2. The CDR3 length is 14 residues. The V gene's germline CDR1 is SNHLY and CDR2 FYNNEI. The CDR3, as DNA: TGTGCCAGCAGTGAAGTGGCTAGCGGGGGCTCGGCTCGCTTC. Its protein is CASSEVASGGSARF. Based on the CDR3 plus reference TRBV2 and TRBJ2-7, the full variable domain is EPEVTQTPSHQVTQMGQEVILRCVPISNHLYFYWYRQILGQKVEFLVSFYNNEISEKSEIFDDQFSVERPDGSNFTLKIRSTKLEDSAMYFCASSEVASGGSARFGPGTRLTVT.

The chain uses TRBV19 and TRBJ2-2; 7 bases match TRBD2. This CDR3 has 13 amino acids. Germline V gene lookup returns CDR1 LNHDA and CDR2 SQIVND (reference sequence). After removal of 6 bases from V and 7 bases from J, the junction contained 5 bases not matched to a gene. CDR3 sequence: CASRAGEFGELFF. The CDR3, as DNA: TGTGCCAGTAGGGCGGGAGAGTTCGGGGAGCTGTTTTTT.

V gene TRBV2 combines with J gene TRBJ2-2, with 11 positions matching TRBD2. The V and J ends lost 6 bases and 4 bases, in that order; junction bases with no gene match: 7. This CDR3 contains 16 residues. Germline V gene data show CDR1 as SNHLY and CDR2 as FYNNEI. CDR3 residues: CASSFGLAGGTGELFF. CDR3 bases: TGTGCCAGCAGCTTCGGCCTAGCGGGAGGCACCGGGGAGCTGTTTTTT.

This clonotype was seen a few times. The V call is TRBV20-1, the J call TRBJ2-1; 11 bases map to TRBD2. CDR3 length: 16 amino acids. V shed 3 bases and J 7 bases; nucleotides not matched to a gene: 11. Germline V CDR1 and CDR2: DFQATT, SNEGSKA (reference sequence). CDR3 sequence reads: CSARVPTSGSRNEQFF. CDR3 nucleotide sequence: TGCAGTGCTAGGGTCCCCACTAGCGGGAGTAGGAATGAGCAGTTCTTC.

This rearrangement joins TRBV11-2 to TRBJ1-1, with TRBD1 as a possible D gene (6 bases). The V end was cut by 4 bases, the J end by 5 bases, with 17 bases between. This CDR3 has 15 amino acids. Germline-derived CDR1 and CDR2 are SGHAT and FQNNGV. The CDR3 DNA is TGTGCCAGCAGCTCCCCTCGCGGGGGGCAAACTGAAGCTTTCTTT. Amino acids: CASSSPRGGQTEAFF. Using reference TRBV11-2 and TRBJ1-1 for the parts outside the CDR3, the full variable domain is EAGVAQSPRYKIIEKRQSVAFWCNPISGHATLYWYQQILGQGPKLLIQFQNNGVVDDSQLPKDRFSAERLKGVDSTLKIQPAKLEDSAVYLCASSSPRGGQTEAFFGQGTRLTVV.

The chain recombines TRBV28 with TRBJ2-3, with D possibly TRBD2 on 6 matching bases. V lost 8 bases to trimming and J lost 2 bases, with 8 bases between them. CDR3 length equals 12 residues. Germline loops: CDR1 MDHEN, CDR2 SYDVKM. The CDR3 reads CASAGNTDTQYF. CDR3 nucleotides: TGTGCCAGCGCGGGGAACACAGATACGCAGTATTTT.

The chain couples TRBV6-2 or TRBV6-3 to TRBJ1-1, with D hard to call. The germline V and J ends were trimmed by 2 bases and 4 bases, with 2 bases remaining between them. The germline CDR1 and CDR2 sequences are MNHEY and SVGEGT. This CDR3 region has 11 residues. The CDR3 loop reads CASSYITEAFF. CDR3 in DNA: TGTGCCAGCAGTTACATCACTGAAGCTTTCTTT.

This clonotype turned up a few times. The V and J genes are TRBV21-1 and TRBJ1-2; the table names TRBD1, a call not compared with the DNA. TRBV21-1 is termed a pseudogene. The CDR3 extends over 16 amino acids. The CDR3 DNA is TGTGCCAGCAGCAAAGCCCCTCCGGGACAGAACTATGGCTACACCTTC. This sequence encodes CASSKAPPGQNYGYTF.